This T cell receptor beta chain was retrieved from a study of cytomegalovirus exposure and HLA in healthy donors. V lost 2 bases to trimming and J lost 4 bases, with 8 bases between them. The CDR3 length is 13 residues. The germline gives CDR1 GTSNPN, CDR2 SVGIG (reference sequence). Study observations and caveats: The study reported that TCR beta sequences accurately predicted HLA-A and HLA-B alleles in most subjects. Being indistinguishable, some V segments were excluded, TRBV6-2 and TRBV6-3 among them. A link between a missense DCLRE1C variant and TCR beta V- and J-gene trimming emerged from a later analysis. Prior analysis indicated that the majority of TCR beta V segments exhibited productivity approximately 90% or approximately 30% of the time.

A single count supports this clone. No antigen is known for it. The PCR used 60 Vbeta and 13 Jbeta primers. The protocol was immunoSEQ multiplex PCR, while the TCRdb copy is restricted to in-frame clones and leaves out a portion. This repertoire shows 150,000 to 180,000 clones, approximately 80% found once; its top ten account for roughly 13%. The clonotype was recovered from a man aged 30 to 39 in good health and CMV-seropositive. The chain couples TRBV30 to TRBJ1-4; D is ambiguous. Specimen: PBMCs. DNA of the CDR3: TGTGCCTGGAGTCCCGGTTTTAATGAAAAACTGTTTTTT. It codes for CAWSPGFNEKLFF.